A selection of T cell receptor beta chains follows, all from one sample in a study of blood T cell repertoires in COVID-19. TCRdb's copy holds only in-frame clones and misses some; the assay was immunoSEQ multiplex PCR. The table includes 150,000 or so clones, approximately 84% detected once. Sample: peripheral blood. The receptors were sampled from a man in his forties who had recovered from COVID-19. CDR3s include the opening cysteine and the closing phenylalanine or tryptophan. A D gene is named only where the DNA matches it firmly.

d_gene: TRBD2
j_gene: TRBJ2-2
v_gene: TRBV6-2/TRBV6-3
CDR3nt: TGTGCCAGCAGCTCCGAGGAGCGGGGGGGCCACGGGGAGCTGTTTTTT
CDR3aa: CASSSEERGGHGELFF

d_gene: .
j_gene: TRBJ2-3
v_gene: TRBV6-1
CDR3nt: TGTGCCAGCAGTGAGGTTGCGGGGAGCACAGATACGCAGTATTTT
CDR3aa: CASSEVAGSTDTQYF

d_gene: TRBD2
j_gene: TRBJ2-3
v_gene: TRBV19
CDR3nt: TGTGCCAGTAGTTCGGGACTAGTCACAGATACGCAGTATTTT
CDR3aa: CASSSGLVTDTQYF

d_gene: TRBD1
j_gene: TRBJ1-1
v_gene: TRBV6-5
CDR3nt: TGTGCCAGCAGTTCGCAGGGGGAATCGACTGAAGCTTTCTTT
CDR3aa: CASSSQGESTEAFF

d_gene: .
j_gene: TRBJ1-6
v_gene: TRBV7-9
CDR3nt: TGTGCCAGCAGCTTAGGGGGACATCATAATTCACCCCTCCACTTT
CDR3aa: CASSLGGHHNSPLHF

d_gene: .
j_gene: TRBJ1-1
v_gene: TRBV19
CDR3nt: TGTGCCAGTAGTAGGGGGGGGCTCCTTTTGAACACTGAAGCTTTCTTT
CDR3aa: CASSRGGLLLNTEAFF

d_gene: .
j_gene: TRBJ2-7
v_gene: TRBV30
CDR3nt: TGTGCCTGGAGTGTACGGGGGGCGCACTACGAGCAGTACTTC
CDR3aa: CAWSVRGAHYEQYF

d_gene: .
j_gene: TRBJ2-3
v_gene: TRBV3-1/TRBV3-2
CDR3nt: TGTGCCAGCAGCCAAGGCGGGACCGATCAAAGAACGCAGTATTTT
CDR3aa: CASSQGGTDQRTQYF

d_gene: .
j_gene: TRBJ1-4
v_gene: TRBV11-2
CDR3nt: TGTGCCAGCAGCTTAGGGTTGAGGGCCACCTCTAATGAAAAACTGTTTTTT
CDR3aa: CASSLGLRATSNEKLFF

d_gene: TRBD1
j_gene: TRBJ2-7
v_gene: TRBV18
CDR3nt: TGTGCCAGCTCACCGCCTCGACAGGGTGAGAAGCAGTACTTC
CDR3aa: CASSPPRQGEKQYF

d_gene: TRBD1
j_gene: TRBJ2-7
v_gene: TRBV15
CDR3nt: TGTGCCACCAGCAGAGAGTACTGGACAGGTAGCTCCTACGAGCAGTACTTC
CDR3aa: CATSREYWTGSSYEQYF

d_gene: .
j_gene: TRBJ2-3
v_gene: TRBV6-4
CDR3nt: TGTGCCAGCAGCACAGGGATCGCAGATACGCAGTATTTT
CDR3aa: CASSTGIADTQYF